The rows below give T cell receptor beta chains drawn from one sample of a study of blood T cell repertoires in COVID-19. Here immunoSEQ multiplex PCR was the method, and the copy in TCRdb shows in-frame clones only, minus some. The table lists around 75,000 clones, around 89% of them singletons. Sequencing input: peripheral blood. All receptors derive from a man aged 55 to 70 with acute or convalescent COVID-19. CDR3s include the opening cysteine and the closing phenylalanine or tryptophan. A D gene is named only where the DNA matches it firmly. Rows may omit the clone size; those that give it use once, few, many or a size class.

TRBD2,TRBV6-4,TRBJ2-3,.,TGTGCCAGCAGTGACGCGGGGGGCACAGATACGCAGTATTTT,CASSDAGGTDTQYF
TRBD2,TRBV13,TRBJ2-1,.,TGTGCCAGCACTTCGGGAGGATACTACAATGAGCAGTTCTTC,CASTSGGYYNEQFF
.,TRBV7-7,TRBJ1-1,.,TGTGCCAGCAGCCCTGGGGGGGAAACTGAAGCTTTCTTT,CASSPGGETEAFF
.,TRBV13,TRBJ1-2,medium-sized,TGTGCCAGCAGCTTAGAAGGGGGAAGCTATGGCTACACCTTC,CASSLEGGSYGYTF
.,TRBV18,TRBJ1-1,.,TGTGCCAGCTCCGTACGGGGAGGTGACACTGAAGCTTTCTTT,CASSVRGGDTEAFF
TRBD2,TRBV5-1,TRBJ2-3,.,TGCGCCAGCAGCTCGACTAGCGGGAGTGATACGCAGTATTTT,CASSSTSGSDTQYF
.,TRBV15,TRBJ2-7,.,TGTGCCACCAAAGGGGCTTCCTACGAGCAGTACTTC,CATKGASYEQYF
TRBD1,TRBV3-1/TRBV3-2,TRBJ1-2,.,TGTGCCAGCAGCCAAGCACAGGGGGCGCTTAGCTACACCTTC,CASSQAQGALSYTF
.,TRBV14,TRBJ1-1,.,TGTGCCAGCAGCCTCTATGGAGGGTCGAACACTGAAGCTTTCTTT,CASSLYGGSNTEAFF
TRBD1,TRBV29-1,TRBJ1-3,.,TGCAGCGTTCAGGGGGCTGTAGGAAACACCATATATTTT,CSVQGAVGNTIYF
.,TRBV6-5,TRBJ1-2,.,TGTGCCAGCAGTTACGCGAGGGAGGGTGGCTATGGCTACACCTTC,CASSYAREGGYGYTF
.,TRBV24-1,TRBJ2-5,.,TGTGCCACCAAAGAGGGTGGGACCCAGTACTTC,CATKEGGTQYF
.,TRBV12-3/TRBV12-4,TRBJ1-4,.,TGTGCCAGCAGTTCAATCAAAAAACTGTTTTTT,CASSSIKKLFF
.,TRBV21-1,TRBJ2-3,.,TGTGCCAGCAGCAAAGCGCCCCAAGAACTCAATACGCAGTATTTT,CASSKAPQELNTQYF
.,TRBV7-9,TRBJ2-3,.,TGTGCCAGCAGCTTAGTACAGGGCTATGGAGATACGCAGTATTTT,CASSLVQGYGDTQYF
TRBD1,TRBV20-1,TRBJ1-5,.,TGCAGTGCTAGTCCGGGCAGGGGGAGCAATCAGCCCCAGCATTTT,CSASPGRGSNQPQHF
TRBD1,TRBV6-6,TRBJ1-1,.,TGTGCCAGCAACCTGGACAGGTACACTGAAGCTTTCTTT,CASNLDRYTEAFF
TRBD2,TRBV5-6,TRBJ2-1,.,TGTGCCAGCAGCTTGGGACTAGCGGGGGTTCGCAATGAGCAGTTCTTC,CASSLGLAGVRNEQFF
TRBD1,TRBV27,TRBJ2-3,.,TGTGCCAGCAGTTCAATCAGGACAGGGGTGATCACAGATACGCAGTATTTT,CASSSIRTGVITDTQYF
.,TRBV7-5,TRBJ2-7,.,TGTGCCAGAAGCCACGGGATTGGCTCCGAGCAGTACTTC,CARSHGIGSEQYF
TRBD2,TRBV27,TRBJ2-3,.,TGTGCCAGCAGTCCCCTTTGGACTAGCGGGATAACGGATACGCAGTATTTT,CASSPLWTSGITDTQYF
TRBD1,TRBV24-1,TRBJ2-7,.,TGTGCCACCAGTACCGGGACAGGGGGCGGATACGAGCAGTACTTC,CATSTGTGGGYEQYF
.,TRBV29-1,TRBJ1-5,once,TGCAGCGTTGAGACGGGGGTTCCCAATCAGCCCCAGCATTTT,CSVETGVPNQPQHF
.,TRBV12-3/TRBV12-4,TRBJ2-2,.,TGTGCCAGCAGCCACAGCACCGGGGAGCTGTTTTTT,CASSHSTGELFF
.,TRBV10-3,TRBJ2-3,.,TGTGCCATCAGTGAGTCGCCCGGGGGACGGAGCACAGATACGCAGTATTTT,CAISESPGGRSTDTQYF
.,TRBV5-6,TRBJ2-7,.,TGTGCCAGCAGCTGGGACGGGAGCTCCTACGAGCAGTACTTC,CASSWDGSSYEQYF
.,TRBV7-6,TRBJ2-2,.,TGTGCCAGCAGCCTCGCGGCAGGAGGTGCCGGGGAGCTGTTTTTT,CASSLAAGGAGELFF
.,TRBV2,TRBJ2-1,.,TGTGCCAGCACCAGAAGGGGTAGACTTGAGGATGAGCAGTTCTTC,CASTRRGRLEDEQFF
.,TRBV5-7,TRBJ2-7,.,TGTGCCAGCAGGATCGACAGGAGACCCCAATACGAGCAGTACTTC,CASRIDRRPQYEQYF
.,TRBV9,TRBJ1-5,.,TGTGCCAGCAGCGTAGGCAGTTATCAGCCCCAGCATTTT,CASSVGSYQPQHF
.,TRBV10-3,TRBJ1-2,once,TGTGCCATCAGTGAGTCTTCTGGGGCTGGTGGCTACACCTTC,CAISESSGAGGYTF
TRBD2,TRBV19,TRBJ2-4,.,TGTGCCAGTAGTACCTTACTAGCGGGAGGAGCCAAAAACATTCAGTACTTC,CASSTLLAGGAKNIQYF
.,TRBV5-1,TRBJ1-4,.,TGCGCCAGCAGCTTGAGTTCAGGGGCCGGCACTAATGAAAAACTGTTTTTT,CASSLSSGAGTNEKLFF
TRBD2,TRBV11-2,TRBJ2-1,.,TGTGCCAGCAGCTTAAGGGGTACTAGCGGAGACAAGGTTTATAATGAGCAGTTCTTC,CASSLRGTSGDKVYNEQFF
.,TRBV6-5,TRBJ2-6,.,TGTGCCAGCAGCATGACAGTCCCGCCCGTCCTGACTTTC,CASSMTVPPVLTF
.,TRBV12-3/TRBV12-4,TRBJ1-1,.,TGTGCCAGCAGTTTCAAGAGGGACACTGAAGCTTTCTTT,CASSFKRDTEAFF
TRBD1,TRBV6-5,TRBJ1-6,.,TGTGCCAGCAGTTACTCGGCGGGACAGGGCCATTCACCCCTCCACTTT,CASSYSAGQGHSPLHF
.,TRBV30,TRBJ1-6,.,TGTGCCTGGAGTGTACTTAGTCGGTCGGGGGATTCACCCCTCCACTTT,CAWSVLSRSGDSPLHF
.,TRBV2,TRBJ1-3,.,TGTGCCAGCAGTGAAGGGCAGGGGAGTTTGGCTGGAAACACCATATATTTT,CASSEGQGSLAGNTIYF
.,TRBV29-1,TRBJ1-3,.,TGCAGCGTTGAAAGCGGCGACTACGCTGGAAACACCATATATTTT,CSVESGDYAGNTIYF
.,TRBV3-1/TRBV3-2,TRBJ2-7,.,TGTGCCAGCAGCCAAGCAGGGAAACAAGAGCAGTACTTC,CASSQAGKQEQYF
.,TRBV7-8,TRBJ2-7,.,TGTGCCAGCAGCTTAGTTGGGAGTAGCGGCACCCTATCCTACGAGCAGTACTTC,CASSLVGSSGTLSYEQYF
TRBD1,TRBV5-4,TRBJ1-2,.,TGTGCCAGCAGCTCTCCGGGACAGGGGTTTAATGGCTACACCTTC,CASSSPGQGFNGYTF